The rows below give T cell receptor beta chains drawn from one sample of a study of T-cell reconstitution after alpha-beta-depleted transplantation in children. MiXCR was run by TCRdb on the PCR reads, yielding one entry per CDR3 protein. The table records 150,000 to 250,000 distinct CDR3 sequences, around 5.9% of them present only once. The specimen comprised PBMCs, sampled before TCRalphabeta/CD19-depleted stem cell transplant. Receptor source: a girl less than two years old with combined immunodeficiency, due to receive a stem cell transplant. Both conserved end residues are part of each CDR3. D genes are given only for firm matches. Only part of the rows carry a size: once, few, many, or a class if the clone is expanded.

length: 15
D: TRBD1
J: TRBJ1-1
size: many
V: TRBV27
CDR3: CASRSDRRMNTEAFF
DNA: TGTGCCAGCAGATCGGACAGGAGGATGAACACTGAAGCTTTCTTT

length: 15
D: TRBD2
J: TRBJ2-1
size: many
V: TRBV6-2/TRBV6-3
CDR3: CASSYIGGTYNEQFF
DNA: TGTGCCAGCAGTTATATCGGGGGGACCTACAATGAGCAGTTCTTC

length: 13
D: TRBD2
J: TRBJ2-3
size: many
V: TRBV27
CDR3: CASRRASGSTQYF
DNA: TGTGCCAGCAGAAGGGCTAGCGGGAGTACGCAGTATTTT

length: 15
D: TRBD1
J: TRBJ2-7
size: many
V: TRBV4-3
CDR3: CASSQVWTGSAEQYF
DNA: TGCGCCAGCAGCCAGGTCTGGACAGGGTCGGCCGAGCAGTACTTC

length: 13
D: -
J: TRBJ2-3
size: many
V: TRBV27
CDR3: CASRPIGADTQYF
DNA: TGTGCCAGCAGACCGATTGGGGCAGATACGCAGTATTTT

length: 14
D: TRBD1
J: TRBJ2-3
size: many
V: TRBV30
CDR3: CAWTRTGGMDTQYF
DNA: TGTGCCTGGACCCGGACAGGGGGCATGGATACGCAGTATTTT

length: 15
D: TRBD1
J: TRBJ2-7
size: many
V: TRBV6-2/TRBV6-3
CDR3: CASKSRGTGHYEQYF
DNA: TGTGCCAGCAAATCTCGTGGGACAGGGCACTACGAGCAGTACTTC

length: 15
D: -
J: TRBJ2-4
size: many
V: TRBV18
CDR3: CASSRDKARENIQYF
DNA: TGTGCCAGCTCACGGGACAAGGCCAGGGAAAACATTCAGTACTTC

length: 16
D: TRBD2
J: TRBJ2-2
size: many
V: TRBV9
CDR3: CASSDKAGANTGELFF
DNA: TGTGCCAGCAGCGACAAAGCGGGGGCGAACACCGGGGAGCTGTTTTTT

length: 17
D: TRBD2
J: TRBJ2-3
size: -
V: TRBV20-1
CDR3: CCARDRLGTSGGDTQYF
DNA: TGCTGTGCTAGAGATCGTTTGGGGACTAGCGGGGGAGATACGCAGTATTTT

length: 14
D: -
J: TRBJ2-5
size: many
V: TRBV4-1
CDR3: CASSLDVDIETQYF
DNA: TGCGCCAGCAGCCTAGACGTCGACATCGAGACCCAGTACTTC

length: 12
D: -
J: TRBJ1-1
size: many
V: TRBV28
CDR3: CAGKGWNTEAFF
DNA: TGTGCCGGCAAGGGGTGGAACACTGAAGCTTTCTTT

length: 13
D: -
J: TRBJ2-1
size: many
V: TRBV6-2/TRBV6-3
CDR3: CASVRLVYNEQFF
DNA: TGTGCCAGCGTTCGACTAGTTTACAATGAGCAGTTCTTC

length: 20
D: TRBD2
J: TRBJ2-7
size: few
V: TRBV7-2
CDR3: CASSLARKRLAGGPRDEQYF
DNA: TGTGCCAGCAGCTTAGCCCGAAAACGACTAGCGGGAGGGCCTAGGGACGAGCAGTACTTC

length: 13
D: -
J: TRBJ2-7
size: many
V: TRBV7-2
CDR3: CASKPGASYEQYF
DNA: TGTGCCAGCAAGCCAGGGGCCTCCTACGAGCAGTACTTC

length: 14
D: -
J: TRBJ1-1
size: many
V: TRBV29-1
CDR3: CSVEDIQPNTEAFF
DNA: TGCAGCGTTGAAGATATACAGCCGAACACTGAAGCTTTCTTT

length: 14
D: -
J: TRBJ2-1
size: many
V: TRBV29-1
CDR3: CSVLTRDTYNEQFF
DNA: TGCAGCGTTCTTACCCGGGACACTTACAATGAGCAGTTCTTC

length: 17
D: -
J: TRBJ2-2
size: many
V: TRBV15
CDR3: CATSRDHSVANTGELFF
DNA: TGTGCCACCAGCAGAGATCATAGCGTCGCGAACACCGGGGAGCTGTTTTTT

length: 14
D: TRBD1
J: TRBJ1-2
size: many
V: TRBV28
CDR3: CASTRQGSGYGYTF
DNA: TGTGCCAGCACCCGACAGGGTAGCGGCTATGGCTACACCTTC

length: 15
D: -
J: TRBJ1-5
size: many
V: TRBV20-1
CDR3: CSAREGVYSNQPQHF
DNA: TGCAGTGCTAGAGAAGGGGTTTATAGCAATCAGCCCCAGCATTTT

length: 14
D: -
J: TRBJ2-7
size: many
V: TRBV25-1
CDR3: CASSEYIGGYEQYF
DNA: TGTGCCAGCAGTGAATATATAGGGGGTTACGAGCAGTACTTC

length: 16
D: TRBD1
J: TRBJ1-6
size: many
V: TRBV7-2
CDR3: CASSLSGQEYNSPLHF
DNA: TGTGCCAGCAGCTTATCGGGACAGGAGTATAATTCACCCCTCCACTTT

length: 15
D: -
J: TRBJ1-1
size: many
V: TRBV5-1
CDR3: CASSLWAGQNTEAFF
DNA: TGCGCCAGCAGCTTATGGGCAGGGCAGAACACTGAAGCTTTCTTT

length: 14
D: -
J: TRBJ2-3
size: many
V: TRBV12-3/TRBV12-4
CDR3: CASSLWGTTDTQYF
DNA: TGTGCCAGCAGTTTGTGGGGCACCACAGATACGCAGTATTTT

length: 16
D: TRBD1
J: TRBJ2-5
size: -
V: TRBV20-1
CDR3: CSVVKTGGAVSETQYF
DNA: TGCAGTGTAGTCAAAACAGGGGGCGCAGTATCGGAGACCCAGTACTTC

length: 14
D: TRBD2
J: TRBJ2-1
size: many
V: TRBV6-2/TRBV6-3
CDR3: CASSYAGGMDEQFF
DNA: TGTGCCAGCAGTTACGCGGGGGGGATGGATGAGCAGTTCTTC

length: 15
D: -
J: TRBJ2-7
size: few
V: TRBV28
CDR3: CASSFGPAESYEQYF
DNA: TGTGCCAGCAGTTTCGGCCCAGCAGAGAGCTACGAGCAGTACTTC

length: 14
D: TRBD1
J: TRBJ2-1
size: many
V: TRBV20-1
CDR3: CSAPRGPAMDEQFF
DNA: TGCAGTGCGCCAAGGGGGCCCGCAATGGATGAGCAGTTCTTC

length: 13
D: -
J: TRBJ2-4
size: many
V: TRBV29-1
CDR3: CSVKGGPKNIQYF
DNA: TGCAGCGTGAAAGGGGGACCCAAAAACATTCAGTACTTC

length: 15
D: -
J: TRBJ2-1
size: many
V: TRBV7-3
CDR3: CASSFIPGSYNEQFF
DNA: TGTGCCAGCAGCTTTATCCCGGGTTCCTACAATGAGCAGTTCTTC

length: 12
D: -
J: TRBJ1-1
size: many
V: TRBV29-1
CDR3: CSVLQTNTEAFF
DNA: TGCAGCGTTTTACAGACGAACACTGAAGCTTTCTTT

length: 13
D: -
J: TRBJ2-7
size: -
V: TRBV29-1
CDR3: CSVVGLHYYEQYF
DNA: TGCAGCGTTGTGGGACTTCATTATTACGAGCAGTACTTC

length: 16
D: -
J: TRBJ2-5
size: many
V: TRBV5-1
CDR3: CASSSPGLEVVETQYF
DNA: TGCGCCAGCAGCTCCCCGGGCTTGGAAGTGGTAGAGACCCAGTACTTC

length: 16
D: TRBD1
J: TRBJ2-7
size: -
V: TRBV4-3
CDR3: CASSQEDRGYSYEQYF
DNA: TGCGCCAGCAGCCAAGAAGACAGGGGGTATTCCTACGAGCAGTACTTC

length: 14
D: -
J: TRBJ2-1
size: many
V: TRBV4-1
CDR3: CASNRDLLNDEQFF
DNA: TGCGCCAGCAACCGGGACTTACTCAATGATGAGCAGTTCTTC

length: 14
D: -
J: TRBJ2-7
size: many
V: TRBV5-1
CDR3: CASSLSPGAHEQYF
DNA: TGCGCCAGCAGCTTGAGTCCGGGTGCACATGAGCAGTACTTC

length: 18
D: TRBD1
J: TRBJ2-3
size: -
V: TRBV11-2
CDR3: CASSLWFRGPWDTDTQYF
DNA: TGTGCCAGCAGCTTATGGTTCAGGGGGCCTTGGGACACAGATACGCAGTATTTT

length: 15
D: -
J: TRBJ2-6
size: many
V: TRBV5-1
CDR3: CASSGEPSGANVLTF
DNA: TGCGCCAGCAGTGGGGAACCCTCTGGGGCCAACGTCCTGACTTTC

length: 13
D: -
J: TRBJ2-1
size: many
V: TRBV12-3/TRBV12-4
CDR3: CASSLGQYNEQFF
DNA: TGTGCCAGCAGTTTGGGGCAGTACAATGAGCAGTTCTTC

length: 15
D: TRBD1
J: TRBJ2-5
size: many
V: TRBV29-1
CDR3: CSVEDRQGARETQYF
DNA: TGCAGCGTTGAAGATAGACAGGGGGCGAGGGAGACCCAGTACTTC

length: 17
D: TRBD2
J: TRBJ2-7
size: many
V: TRBV4-3
CDR3: CASSQKGIAGPLREQYF
DNA: TGCGCCAGCAGCCAAAAGGGGATAGCGGGGCCCCTACGGGAGCAGTACTTC

length: 17
D: TRBD2
J: TRBJ2-7
size: many
V: TRBV7-9
CDR3: CASSLDASGRAGNEQYF
DNA: TGTGCCAGCAGCTTAGACGCTAGCGGGAGGGCCGGAAACGAGCAGTACTTC

length: 11
D: -
J: TRBJ2-3
size: many
V: TRBV28
CDR3: CASSLRDAGNF
DNA: TGTGCCAGCAGTTTACGGGACGCAGGGAATTTT

length: 13
D: -
J: TRBJ2-2
size: many
V: TRBV6-6
CDR3: CASSLAWAGELFF
DNA: TGTGCCAGCAGTCTTGCTTGGGCCGGGGAGCTGTTTTTT

length: 13
D: -
J: TRBJ2-7
size: -
V: TRBV5-6
CDR3: CASSYDIIYEQYF
DNA: TGTGCCAGCAGTTACGACATCATCTACGAGCAGTACTTC

length: 16
D: -
J: TRBJ2-4
size: many
V: TRBV6-5
CDR3: CASRSNRVLAKNIQYF
DNA: TGTGCCAGCAGGTCCAACAGGGTCCTAGCCAAAAACATTCAGTACTTC

length: 12
D: -
J: TRBJ2-1
size: many
V: TRBV4-2
CDR3: CASGQVKREQFF
DNA: TGTGCCAGCGGCCAGGTAAAGCGGGAGCAGTTCTTC

length: 15
D: TRBD2
J: TRBJ2-1
size: many
V: TRBV5-1
CDR3: CASSPGTSGSGEQFF
DNA: TGCGCCAGCAGCCCCGGGACTAGCGGTTCTGGGGAGCAGTTCTTC

length: 18
D: TRBD1
J: TRBJ2-1
size: many
V: TRBV29-1
CDR3: CSVEDIKGAVSSYNEQFF
DNA: TGCAGCGTTGAAGACATCAAGGGGGCGGTGAGCTCCTACAATGAGCAGTTCTTC

length: 14
D: TRBD1
J: TRBJ1-2
size: many
V: TRBV12-3/TRBV12-4
CDR3: CASSASGGFFGYTF
DNA: TGTGCCAGCAGTGCCTCAGGGGGCTTCTTTGGCTACACCTTC

length: 13
D: TRBD1
J: TRBJ2-1
size: many
V: TRBV7-9
CDR3: CASSWTGAGEQFF
DNA: TGTGCCAGCAGCTGGACAGGGGCGGGTGAGCAGTTCTTC

length: 15
D: -
J: TRBJ2-1
size: -
V: TRBV7-9
CDR3: CASSPRDQPYNEQFF
DNA: TGTGCCAGCAGCCCCAGGGACCAACCCTACAATGAGCAGTTCTTC

length: 14
D: -
J: TRBJ2-1
size: many
V: TRBV4-3
CDR3: CASSQVSGWNEQFF
DNA: TGCGCCAGCAGCCAAGTCTCGGGATGGAATGAGCAGTTCTTC

length: 14
D: -
J: TRBJ2-3
size: few
V: TRBV12-5
CDR3: CASLSGFSTDTQYF
DNA: TGTGCTAGTCTGTCAGGGTTCAGCACAGATACGCAGTATTTT

length: 16
D: TRBD1
J: TRBJ1-2
size: -
V: TRBV27
CDR3: CASSWGQGAVKDGYTF
DNA: TGTGCCAGCAGTTGGGGACAGGGGGCGGTTAAGGATGGCTACACCTTC

length: 16
D: TRBD1
J: TRBJ2-2
size: many
V: TRBV4-2
CDR3: CASSQPDRVDTGELFF
DNA: TGTGCCAGCAGCCAACCGGACAGGGTTGACACCGGGGAGCTGTTTTTT

length: 16
D: -
J: TRBJ2-3
size: many
V: TRBV5-1
CDR3: CASSLEVGGAADTQYF
DNA: TGCGCCAGCAGCTTGGAGGTGGGGGGTGCCGCAGATACGCAGTATTTT

length: 15
D: TRBD2
J: TRBJ2-2
size: many
V: TRBV5-1
CDR3: CASSLTGLWTGELFF
DNA: TGCGCCAGCAGCTTGACGGGACTATGGACCGGGGAGCTGTTTTTT

length: 19
D: -
J: TRBJ2-2
size: -
V: TRBV7-6
CDR3: CASSFPSDKQGADTGELFF
DNA: TGTGCCAGCAGCTTTCCTTCGGATAAGCAGGGAGCGGACACCGGGGAGCTGTTTTTT

length: 17
D: -
J: TRBJ2-1
size: many
V: TRBV4-3
CDR3: CASSQEARGGPFNEQFF
DNA: TGCGCCAGCAGCCAAGAGGCGAGGGGAGGACCATTCAATGAGCAGTTCTTC